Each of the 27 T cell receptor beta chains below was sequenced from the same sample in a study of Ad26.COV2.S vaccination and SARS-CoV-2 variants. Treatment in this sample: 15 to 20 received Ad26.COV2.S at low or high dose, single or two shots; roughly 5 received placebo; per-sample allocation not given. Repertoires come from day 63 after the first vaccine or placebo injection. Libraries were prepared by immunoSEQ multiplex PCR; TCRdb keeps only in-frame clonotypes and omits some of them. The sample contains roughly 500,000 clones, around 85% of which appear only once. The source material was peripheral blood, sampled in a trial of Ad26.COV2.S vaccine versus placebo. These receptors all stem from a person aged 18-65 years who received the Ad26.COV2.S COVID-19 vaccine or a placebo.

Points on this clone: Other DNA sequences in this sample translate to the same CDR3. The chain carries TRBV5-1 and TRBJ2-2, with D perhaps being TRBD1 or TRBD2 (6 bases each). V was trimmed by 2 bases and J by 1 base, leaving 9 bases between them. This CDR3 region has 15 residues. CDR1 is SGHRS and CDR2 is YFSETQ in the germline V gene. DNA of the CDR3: TGCGCCAGCAGCTTAGGGGGGAAGAACACCGGGGAGCTGTTTTTT. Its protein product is CASSLGGKNTGELFF.

CDR3 protein: CASSATGQFGNTIYF. The DNA of the CDR3 is TGTGCCAGCAGCGCAACTGGACAGTTTGGGAACACCATATATTTT. The chain uses TRBV9 and TRBJ1-3; maybe TRBD1 (6 bases). Germline V gene data show CDR1 as SGDLS and CDR2 as YYNGEE. CDR3 length: 15 amino acids. Between the trimmed V and J ends, which lost 3 bases and 7 bases, there was a span of 17 bases.

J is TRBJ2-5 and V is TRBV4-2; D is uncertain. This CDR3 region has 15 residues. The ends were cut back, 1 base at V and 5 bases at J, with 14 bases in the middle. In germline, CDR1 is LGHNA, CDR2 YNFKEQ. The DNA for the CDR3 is TGTGCCAGCAGCCAAGCCCCGACGGGCCGGGAGACCCAGTACTTC. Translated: CASSQAPTGRETQYF.

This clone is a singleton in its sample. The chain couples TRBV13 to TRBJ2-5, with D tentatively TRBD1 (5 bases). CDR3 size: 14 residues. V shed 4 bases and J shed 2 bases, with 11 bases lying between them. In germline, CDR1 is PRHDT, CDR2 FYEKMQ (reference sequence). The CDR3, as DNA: TGTGCCAGCAGCTCGAGGACACTTCAAGAGACCCAGTACTTC. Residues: CASSSRTLQETQYF.

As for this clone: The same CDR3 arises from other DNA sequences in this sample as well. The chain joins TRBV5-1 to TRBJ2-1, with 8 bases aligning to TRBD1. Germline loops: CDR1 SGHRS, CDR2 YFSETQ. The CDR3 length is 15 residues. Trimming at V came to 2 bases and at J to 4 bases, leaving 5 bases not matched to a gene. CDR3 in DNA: TGCGCCAGCAGCTTAGGACAGGGTTTTTACAATGAGCAGTTCTTC. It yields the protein CASSLGQGFYNEQFF.

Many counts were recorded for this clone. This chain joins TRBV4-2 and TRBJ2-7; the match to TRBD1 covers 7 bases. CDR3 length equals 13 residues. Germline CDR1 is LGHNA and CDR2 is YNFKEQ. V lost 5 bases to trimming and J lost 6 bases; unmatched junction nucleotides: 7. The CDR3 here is CASSREQGSEQYF. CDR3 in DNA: TGTGCCAGCAGCAGGGAACAGGGGAGCGAGCAGTACTTC.

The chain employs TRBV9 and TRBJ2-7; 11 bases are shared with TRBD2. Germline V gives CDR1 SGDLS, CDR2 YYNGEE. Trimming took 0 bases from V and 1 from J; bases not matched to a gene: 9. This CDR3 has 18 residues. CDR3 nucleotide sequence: TGTGCCAGCAGCGTAGGTGTATCGGGACTAGCGGTATCCTACGAGCAGTACTTC. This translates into CASSVGVSGLAVSYEQYF. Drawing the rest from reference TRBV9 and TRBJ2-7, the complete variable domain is DSGVTQTPKHLITATGQRVTLRCSPRSGDLSVYWYQQSLDQGLQFLIQYYNGEERAKGNILERFSAQQFPDLHSELNLSSLELGDSALYFCASSVGVSGLAVSYEQYFGPGTRLTVT.

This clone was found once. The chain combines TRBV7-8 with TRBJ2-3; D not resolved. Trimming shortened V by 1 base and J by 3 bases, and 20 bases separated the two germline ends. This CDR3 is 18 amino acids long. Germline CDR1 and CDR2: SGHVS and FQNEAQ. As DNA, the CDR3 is TGTGCCAGCAGCTTAGAAAGAATTGGCAAGAGTGGGACAGATACGCAGTATTTT. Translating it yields CASSLERIGKSGTDTQYF. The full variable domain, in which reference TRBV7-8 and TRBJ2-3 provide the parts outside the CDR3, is GAGVSQSPRYKVAKRGQDVALRCDPISGHVSLFWYQQALGQGPEFLTYFQNEAQLDKSGLPSDRFFAERPEGSVSTLKIQRTQQEDSAVYLCASSLERIGKSGTDTQYFGPGTRLTVL.

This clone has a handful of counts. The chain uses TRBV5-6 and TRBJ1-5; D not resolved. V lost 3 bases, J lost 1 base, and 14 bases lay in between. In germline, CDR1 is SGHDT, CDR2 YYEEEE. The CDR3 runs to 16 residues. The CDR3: CASSSLRQGSNQPQHF. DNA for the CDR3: TGTGCCAGCAGCTCCCTACGGCAAGGGAGCAATCAGCCCCAGCATTTT.

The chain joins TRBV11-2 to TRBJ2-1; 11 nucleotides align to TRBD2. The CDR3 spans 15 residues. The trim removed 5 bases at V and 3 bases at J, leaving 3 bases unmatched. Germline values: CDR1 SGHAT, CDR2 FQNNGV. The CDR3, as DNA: TGTGCCAGCAGCCAACTAGCGGGGGTCTACAATGAGCAGTTCTTC. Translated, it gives CASSQLAGVYNEQFF. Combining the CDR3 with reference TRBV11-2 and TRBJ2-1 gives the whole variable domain EAGVAQSPRYKIIEKRQSVAFWCNPISGHATLYWYQQILGQGPKLLIQFQNNGVVDDSQLPKDRFSAERLKGVDSTLKIQPAKLEDSAVYLCASSQLAGVYNEQFFGPGTRLTVL.

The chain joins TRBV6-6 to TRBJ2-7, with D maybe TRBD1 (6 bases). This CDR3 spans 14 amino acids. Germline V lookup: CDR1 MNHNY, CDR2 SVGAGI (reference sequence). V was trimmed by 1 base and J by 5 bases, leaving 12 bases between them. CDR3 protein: CASSYLAGVNEQYF. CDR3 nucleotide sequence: TGTGCCAGCAGTTACTTGGCAGGGGTAAACGAGCAGTACTTC.

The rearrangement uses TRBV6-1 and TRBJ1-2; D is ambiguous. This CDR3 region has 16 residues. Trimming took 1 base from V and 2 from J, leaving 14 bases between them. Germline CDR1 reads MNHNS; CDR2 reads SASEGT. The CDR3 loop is CASSEGVGPRNYGYTF. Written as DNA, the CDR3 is TGTGCCAGCAGTGAAGGAGTAGGGCCGAGAAACTATGGCTACACCTTC.

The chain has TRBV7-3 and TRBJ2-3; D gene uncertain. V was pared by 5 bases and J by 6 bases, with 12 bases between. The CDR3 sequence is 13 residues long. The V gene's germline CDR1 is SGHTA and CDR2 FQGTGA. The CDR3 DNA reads TGTGCCAGCAGCCCCAGTTTCAGTGATACGCAGTATTTT. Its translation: CASSPSFSDTQYF.

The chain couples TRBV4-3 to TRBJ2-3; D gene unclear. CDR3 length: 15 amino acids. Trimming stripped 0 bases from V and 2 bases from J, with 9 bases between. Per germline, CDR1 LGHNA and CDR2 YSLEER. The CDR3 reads CASSQDWTYTDTQYF. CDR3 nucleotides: TGCGCCAGCAGCCAAGATTGGACCTACACAGATACGCAGTATTTT.

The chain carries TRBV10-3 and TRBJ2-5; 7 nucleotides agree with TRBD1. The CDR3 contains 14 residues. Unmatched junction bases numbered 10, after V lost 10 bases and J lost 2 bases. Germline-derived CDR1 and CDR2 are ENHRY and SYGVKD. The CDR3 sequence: CATQDRAYQETQYF. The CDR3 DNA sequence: TGTGCCACCCAAGACAGGGCCTATCAAGAGACCCAGTACTTC.

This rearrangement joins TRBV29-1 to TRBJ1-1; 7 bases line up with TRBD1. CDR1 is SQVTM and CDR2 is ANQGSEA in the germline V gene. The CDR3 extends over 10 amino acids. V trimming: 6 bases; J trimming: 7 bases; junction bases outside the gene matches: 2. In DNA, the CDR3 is TGCAGCGTCCGGACAGGTGAAGCTTTCTTT. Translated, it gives CSVRTGEAFF.

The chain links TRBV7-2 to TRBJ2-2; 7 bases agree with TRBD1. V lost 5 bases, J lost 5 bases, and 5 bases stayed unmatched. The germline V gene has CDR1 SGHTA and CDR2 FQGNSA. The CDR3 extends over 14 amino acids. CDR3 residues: CASSPTGRTGELFF. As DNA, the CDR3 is TGTGCCAGCAGCCCGACAGGGCGGACCGGGGAGCTGTTTTTT.

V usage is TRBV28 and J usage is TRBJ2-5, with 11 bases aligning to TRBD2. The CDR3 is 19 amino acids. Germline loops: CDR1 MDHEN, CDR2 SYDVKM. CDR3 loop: CALEQGVAGGNLPQETQYF. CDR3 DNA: TGTGCTCTCGAGCAGGGAGTAGCGGGAGGGAACCTGCCACAAGAGACCCAGTACTTC.

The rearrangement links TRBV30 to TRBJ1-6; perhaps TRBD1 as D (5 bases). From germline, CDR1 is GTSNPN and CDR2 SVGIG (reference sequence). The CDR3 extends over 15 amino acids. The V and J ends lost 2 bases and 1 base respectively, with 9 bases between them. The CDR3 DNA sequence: TGTGCCTGGAGTAACGGGGGTTCCTATAATTCACCCCTCCACTTT. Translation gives CAWSNGGSYNSPLHF.

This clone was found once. CDR3 amino acids: CASSQAPGVSYEQYF. The CDR3 region has the DNA TGTGCCAGCAGCCAGGCCCCGGGAGTCTCCTACGAGCAGTACTTC. This chain joins TRBV3-1 (or the pseudogene TRBV3-2) and TRBJ2-7; tentative D call: TRBD2 (6 bases). Looked up from germline, CDR1 is LGHDT and CDR2 is YNNKEL (reference sequence). V was pared by 3 bases and J by 0 bases, with 12 bases between. This CDR3 has 15 amino acids.

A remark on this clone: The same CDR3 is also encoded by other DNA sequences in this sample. The DNA of the CDR3 is TGTGCCAGCAGGGGAGGGGGAGGCGAAAAACTGTTTTTT. Protein sequence: CASRGGGGEKLFF. The chain employs TRBV28 and TRBJ1-4; weak D call: TRBD1 (6 bases). The CDR3 runs to 13 residues. Trimming left V 6 bases short and J 8 bases short, with 13 bases between. Germline loops: CDR1 MDHEN, CDR2 SYDVKM.

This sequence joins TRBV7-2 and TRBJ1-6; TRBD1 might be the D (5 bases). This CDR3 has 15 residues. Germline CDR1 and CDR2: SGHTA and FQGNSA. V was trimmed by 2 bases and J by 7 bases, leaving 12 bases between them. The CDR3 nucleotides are TGTGCCAGCAGCTTAAGGGGCAGGGCGAATTCACCCCTCCACTTT. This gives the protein CASSLRGRANSPLHF.

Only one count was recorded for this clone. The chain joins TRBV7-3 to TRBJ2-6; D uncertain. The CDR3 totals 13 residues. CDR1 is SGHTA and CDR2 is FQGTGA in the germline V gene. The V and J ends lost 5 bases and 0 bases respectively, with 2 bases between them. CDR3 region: CASSNSGANVLTF. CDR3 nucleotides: TGTGCCAGCAGCAACTCTGGGGCCAACGTCCTGACTTTC.

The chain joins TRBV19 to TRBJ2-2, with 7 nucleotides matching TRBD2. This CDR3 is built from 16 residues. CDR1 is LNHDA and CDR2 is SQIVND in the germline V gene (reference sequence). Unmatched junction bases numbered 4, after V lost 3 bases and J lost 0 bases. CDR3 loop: CASSIYSGTNTGELFF. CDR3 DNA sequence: TGTGCCAGTAGTATTTACAGCGGGACGAACACCGGGGAGCTGTTTTTT.

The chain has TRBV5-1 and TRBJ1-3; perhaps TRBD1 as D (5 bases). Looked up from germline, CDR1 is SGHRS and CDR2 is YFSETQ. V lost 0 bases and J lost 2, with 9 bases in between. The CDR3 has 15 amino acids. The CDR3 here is CASSLGRGAGNTIYF. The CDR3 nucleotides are TGCGCCAGCAGCTTGGGCCGGGGGGCTGGAAACACCATATATTTT.

CDR3 nucleotides: TGTGCCTCCGAGGGGGGGGACCGAAGCACAGATACGCAGTATTTT. This codes for CASEGGDRSTDTQYF. V gene TRBV2 combines with J gene TRBJ2-3, with a possible D match to TRBD2 (7 bases). Germline assignment: CDR1 SNHLY and CDR2 FYNNEI. The length of the CDR3 is 15 residues. V dropped 11 bases and J dropped 0 bases, with 18 bases sitting between them.

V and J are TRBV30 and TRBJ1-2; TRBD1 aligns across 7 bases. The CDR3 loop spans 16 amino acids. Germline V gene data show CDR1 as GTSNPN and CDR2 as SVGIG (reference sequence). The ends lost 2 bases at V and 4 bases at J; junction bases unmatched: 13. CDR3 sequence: CAWSSTRRRQGYGYTF. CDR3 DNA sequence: TGTGCCTGGAGTTCGACACGCAGAAGACAGGGCTATGGCTACACCTTC.